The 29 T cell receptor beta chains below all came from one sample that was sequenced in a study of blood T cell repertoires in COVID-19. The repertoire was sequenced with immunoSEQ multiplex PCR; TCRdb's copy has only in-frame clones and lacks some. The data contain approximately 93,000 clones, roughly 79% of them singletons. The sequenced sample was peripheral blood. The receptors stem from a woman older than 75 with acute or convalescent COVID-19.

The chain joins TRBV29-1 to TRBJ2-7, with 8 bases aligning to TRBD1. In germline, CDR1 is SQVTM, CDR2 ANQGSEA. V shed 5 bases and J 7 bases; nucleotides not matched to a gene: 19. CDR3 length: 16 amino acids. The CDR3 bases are TGCAGCGTTCGTCCGGGACAGGCGCCAGGAGGTCGGGAGCAGTACTTC. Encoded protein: CSVRPGQAPGGREQYF.

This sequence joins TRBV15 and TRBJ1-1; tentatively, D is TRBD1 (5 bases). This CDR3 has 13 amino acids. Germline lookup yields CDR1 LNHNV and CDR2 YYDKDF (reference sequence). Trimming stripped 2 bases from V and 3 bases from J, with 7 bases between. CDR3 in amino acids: CATSRQGDTEAFF. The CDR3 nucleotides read TGTGCCACCAGCAGACAGGGTGACACTGAAGCTTTCTTT. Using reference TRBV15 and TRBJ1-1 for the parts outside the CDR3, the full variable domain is DAMVIQNPRYQVTQFGKPVTLSCSQTLNHNVMYWYQQKSSQAPKLLFHYYDKDFNNEADTPDNFQSRRPNTSFCFLDIRSPGLGDTAMYLCATSRQGDTEAFFGQGTRLTVV.

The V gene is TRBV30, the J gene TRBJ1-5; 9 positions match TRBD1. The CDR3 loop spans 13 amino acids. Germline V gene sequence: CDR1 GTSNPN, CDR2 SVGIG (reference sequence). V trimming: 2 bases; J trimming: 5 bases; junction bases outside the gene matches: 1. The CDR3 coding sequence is TGTGCCTGGAGTCGACAGGGGGATCAGCCCCAGCATTTT. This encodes CAWSRQGDQPQHF.

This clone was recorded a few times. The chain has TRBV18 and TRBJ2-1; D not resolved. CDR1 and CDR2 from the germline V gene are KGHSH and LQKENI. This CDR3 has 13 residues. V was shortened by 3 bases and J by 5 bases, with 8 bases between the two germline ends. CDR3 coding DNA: TGTGCCAGCTCACCCCCGAGCGACAATGAGCAGTTCTTC. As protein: CASSPPSDNEQFF. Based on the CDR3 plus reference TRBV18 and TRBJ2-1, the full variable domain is NAGVMQNPRHLVRRRGQEARLRCSPMKGHSHVYWYRQLPEEGLKFMVYLQKENIIDESGMPKERFSAEFPKEGPSILRIQQVVRGDSAAYFCASSPPSDNEQFFGPGTRLTVL.

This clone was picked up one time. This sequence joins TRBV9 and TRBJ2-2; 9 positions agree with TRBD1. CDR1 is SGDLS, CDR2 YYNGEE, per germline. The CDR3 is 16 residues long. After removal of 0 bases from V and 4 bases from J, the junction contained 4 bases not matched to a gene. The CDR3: CASSVEGQGGTGELFF. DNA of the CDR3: TGTGCCAGCAGCGTAGAGGGACAGGGCGGCACCGGGGAGCTGTTTTTT.

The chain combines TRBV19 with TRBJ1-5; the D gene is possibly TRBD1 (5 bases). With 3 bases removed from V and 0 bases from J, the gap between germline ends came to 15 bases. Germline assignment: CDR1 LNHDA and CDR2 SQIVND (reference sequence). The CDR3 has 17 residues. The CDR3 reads CASSMRAGPYSNQPQHF. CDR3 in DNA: TGTGCCAGTAGTATGAGGGCGGGGCCTTATAGCAATCAGCCCCAGCATTTT.

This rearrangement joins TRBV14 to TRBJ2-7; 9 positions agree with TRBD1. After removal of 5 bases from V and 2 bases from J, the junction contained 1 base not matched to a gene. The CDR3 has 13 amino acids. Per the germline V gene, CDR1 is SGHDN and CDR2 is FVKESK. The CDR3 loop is CASSNRGPYEQYF. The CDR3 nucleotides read TGTGCCAGCAGCAACAGGGGGCCCTACGAGCAGTACTTC.

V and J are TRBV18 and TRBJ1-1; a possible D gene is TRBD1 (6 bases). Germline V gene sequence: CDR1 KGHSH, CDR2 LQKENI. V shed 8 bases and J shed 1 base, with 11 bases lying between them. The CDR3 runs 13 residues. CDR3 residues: CASQDSSNTEAFF. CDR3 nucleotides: TGTGCCAGCCAGGACAGCTCGAACACTGAAGCTTTCTTT.

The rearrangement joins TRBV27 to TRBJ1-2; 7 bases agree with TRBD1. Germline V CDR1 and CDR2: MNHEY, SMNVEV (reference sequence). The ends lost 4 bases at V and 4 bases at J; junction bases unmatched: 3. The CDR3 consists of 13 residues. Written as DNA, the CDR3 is TGTGCCAGCAGTTCCCGACAGGGCTATGGCTACACCTTC. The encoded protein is CASSSRQGYGYTF.

CDR3 protein: CASSYQAAGVTDTQYF. The CDR3 DNA is TGTGCCAGCTCTTATCAGGCGGCGGGCGTCACAGATACGCAGTATTTT. This sequence joins TRBV18 and TRBJ2-3; D is perhaps TRBD2 (5 bases). The CDR3 is 16 residues long. Per the germline V gene, CDR1 is KGHSH and CDR2 is LQKENI. The ends were cut back, 6 bases at V and 2 bases at J, with 18 bases in the middle.

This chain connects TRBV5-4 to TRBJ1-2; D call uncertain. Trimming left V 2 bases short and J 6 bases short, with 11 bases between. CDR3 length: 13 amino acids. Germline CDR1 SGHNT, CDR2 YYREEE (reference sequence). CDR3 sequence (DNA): TGTGCCAGCAGCTTTGAGCGGACCAATGGCTACACCTTC. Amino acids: CASSFERTNGYTF.

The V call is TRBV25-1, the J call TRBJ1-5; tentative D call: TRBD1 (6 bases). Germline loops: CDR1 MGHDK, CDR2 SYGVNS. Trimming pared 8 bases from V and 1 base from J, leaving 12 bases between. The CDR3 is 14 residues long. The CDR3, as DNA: TGTGCCAGCTCCCCAGGGGACAGCAATCAGCCCCAGCATTTT. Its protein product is CASSPGDSNQPQHF.

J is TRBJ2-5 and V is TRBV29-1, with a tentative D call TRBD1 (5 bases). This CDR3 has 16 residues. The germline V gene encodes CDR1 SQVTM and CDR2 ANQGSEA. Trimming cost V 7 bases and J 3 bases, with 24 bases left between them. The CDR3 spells CSEPPTREVVEETQYF. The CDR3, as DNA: TGCAGCGAGCCCCCCACCAGGGAAGTCGTGGAAGAGACCCAGTACTTC.

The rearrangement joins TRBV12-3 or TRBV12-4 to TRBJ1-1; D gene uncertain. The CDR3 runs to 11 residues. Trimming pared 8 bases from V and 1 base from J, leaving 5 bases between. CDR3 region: CASGRNTEAFF. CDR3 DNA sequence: TGTGCCAGCGGGCGGAACACTGAAGCTTTCTTT.

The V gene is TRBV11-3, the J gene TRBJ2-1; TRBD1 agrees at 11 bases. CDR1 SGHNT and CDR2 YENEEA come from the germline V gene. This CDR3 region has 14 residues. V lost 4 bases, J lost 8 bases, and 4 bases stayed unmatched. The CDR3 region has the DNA TGTGCCAGCAGCTCGCGGACAGGGGGCGATGAGCAGTTCTTC. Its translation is CASSSRTGGDEQFF.

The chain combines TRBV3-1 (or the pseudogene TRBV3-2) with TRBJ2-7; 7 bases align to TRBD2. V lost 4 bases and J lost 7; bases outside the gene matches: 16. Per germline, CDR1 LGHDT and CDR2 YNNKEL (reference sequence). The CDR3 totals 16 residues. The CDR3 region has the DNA TGTGCCAGCAGCCCTCCCTTTACTAGCGCATGGCGTGAGCAGTACTTC. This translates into CASSPPFTSAWREQYF.

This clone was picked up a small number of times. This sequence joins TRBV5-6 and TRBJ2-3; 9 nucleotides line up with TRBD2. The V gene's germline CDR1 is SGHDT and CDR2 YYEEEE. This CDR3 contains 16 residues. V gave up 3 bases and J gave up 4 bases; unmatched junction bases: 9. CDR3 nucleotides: TGTGCCAGCAGCTCCCTTGAGGGCGGGAGGGCAGATACGCAGTATTTT. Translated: CASSSLEGGRADTQYF.

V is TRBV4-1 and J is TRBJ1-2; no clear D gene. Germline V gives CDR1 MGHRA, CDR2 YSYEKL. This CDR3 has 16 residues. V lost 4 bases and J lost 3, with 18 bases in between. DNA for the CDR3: TGCGCCAGCAGCCTTTTAACGGTGGAGAAGGACTATGGCTACACCTTC. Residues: CASSLLTVEKDYGYTF.

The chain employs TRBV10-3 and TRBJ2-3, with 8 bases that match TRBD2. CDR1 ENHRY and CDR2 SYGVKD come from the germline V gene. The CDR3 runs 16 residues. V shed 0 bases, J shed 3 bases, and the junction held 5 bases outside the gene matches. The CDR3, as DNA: TGTGCCATCAGTGAGTCCAAGAGCGGGAGAACAGATACGCAGTATTTT. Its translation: CAISESKSGRTDTQYF.

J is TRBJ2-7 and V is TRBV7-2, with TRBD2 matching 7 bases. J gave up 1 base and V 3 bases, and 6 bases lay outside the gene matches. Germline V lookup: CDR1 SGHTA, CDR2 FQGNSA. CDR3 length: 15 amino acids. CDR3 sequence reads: CASSFGGSGSYEQYF. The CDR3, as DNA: TGTGCCAGCAGCTTCGGGGGGTCGGGGTCCTACGAGCAGTACTTC.

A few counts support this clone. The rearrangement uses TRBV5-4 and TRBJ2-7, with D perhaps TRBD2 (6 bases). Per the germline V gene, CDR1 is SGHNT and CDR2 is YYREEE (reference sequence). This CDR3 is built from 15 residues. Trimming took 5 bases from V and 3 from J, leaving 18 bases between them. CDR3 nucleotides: TGTGCCAGCAGTAAAACAACCGGGGGTTACTACGAGCAGTACTTC. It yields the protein CASSKTTGGYYEQYF.

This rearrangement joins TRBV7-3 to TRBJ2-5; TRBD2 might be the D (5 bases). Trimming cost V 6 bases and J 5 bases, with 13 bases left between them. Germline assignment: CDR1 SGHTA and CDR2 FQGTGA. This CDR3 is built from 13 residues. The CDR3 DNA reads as TGTGCCAGCAGGTTTACTGGGGAGGAGACCCAGTACTTC. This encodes CASRFTGEETQYF. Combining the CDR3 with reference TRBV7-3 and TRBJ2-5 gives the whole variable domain GAGVSQTPSNKVTEKGKYVELRCDPISGHTALYWYRQSLGQGPEFLIYFQGTGAADDSGLPNDRFFAVRPEGSVSTLKIQRTERGDSAVYLCASRFTGEETQYFGPGTRLLVL.

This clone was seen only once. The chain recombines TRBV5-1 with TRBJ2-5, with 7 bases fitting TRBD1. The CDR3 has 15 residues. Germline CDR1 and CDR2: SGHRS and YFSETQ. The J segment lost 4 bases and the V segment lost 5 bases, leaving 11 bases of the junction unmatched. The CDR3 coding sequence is TGCGCCAGCAGGCGCGGAGACAGGGCTAGAGAGACCCAGTACTTC. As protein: CASRRGDRARETQYF. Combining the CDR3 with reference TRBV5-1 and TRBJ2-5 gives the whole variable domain KAGVTQTPRYLIKTRGQQVTLSCSPISGHRSVSWYQQTPGQGLQFLFEYFSETQRNKGNFPGRFSGRQFSNSRSEMNVSTLELGDSALYLCASRRGDRARETQYFGPGTRLLVL.

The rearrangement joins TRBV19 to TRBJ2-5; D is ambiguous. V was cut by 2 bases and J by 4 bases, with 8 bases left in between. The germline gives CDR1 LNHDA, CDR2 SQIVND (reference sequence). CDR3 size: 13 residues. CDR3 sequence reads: CASSIWSLETQYF. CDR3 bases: TGTGCCAGTAGTATATGGAGTCTAGAGACCCAGTACTTC.

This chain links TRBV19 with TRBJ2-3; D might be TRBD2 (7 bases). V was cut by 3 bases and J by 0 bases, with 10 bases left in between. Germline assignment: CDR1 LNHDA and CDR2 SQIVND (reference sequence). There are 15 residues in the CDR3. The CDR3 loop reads CASSIGGRSTDTQYF. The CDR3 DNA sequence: TGTGCCAGTAGTATCGGGGGGCGAAGCACAGATACGCAGTATTTT.

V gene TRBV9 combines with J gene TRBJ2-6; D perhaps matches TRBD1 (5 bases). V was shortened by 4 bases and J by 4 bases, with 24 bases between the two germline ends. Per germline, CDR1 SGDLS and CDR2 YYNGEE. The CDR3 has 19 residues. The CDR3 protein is CASSSDLRVLSTGANVLTF. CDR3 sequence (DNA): TGTGCCAGCAGCTCCGACCTCAGGGTTTTGTCGACGGGGGCCAACGTCCTGACTTTC.

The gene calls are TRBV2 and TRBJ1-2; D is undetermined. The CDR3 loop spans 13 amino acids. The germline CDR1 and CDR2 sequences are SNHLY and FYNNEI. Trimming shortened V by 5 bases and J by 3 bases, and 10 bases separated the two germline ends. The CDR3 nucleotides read TGTGCCAGCAGTCCGGCAGAGGACTATGGCTACACCTTC. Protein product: CASSPAEDYGYTF.

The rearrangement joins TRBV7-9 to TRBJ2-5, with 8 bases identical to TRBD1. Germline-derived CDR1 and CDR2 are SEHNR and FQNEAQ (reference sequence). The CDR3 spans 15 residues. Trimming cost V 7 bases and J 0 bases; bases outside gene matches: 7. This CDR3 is CASNPGQANQETQYF. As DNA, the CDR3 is TGTGCCAGCAACCCGGGACAGGCTAACCAAGAGACCCAGTACTTC.

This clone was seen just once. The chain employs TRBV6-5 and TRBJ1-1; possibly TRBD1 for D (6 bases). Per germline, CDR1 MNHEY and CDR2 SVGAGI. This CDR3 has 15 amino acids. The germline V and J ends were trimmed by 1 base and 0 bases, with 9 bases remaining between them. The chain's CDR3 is CASSYLDSLNTEAFF. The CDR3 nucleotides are TGTGCCAGCAGTTACTTGGACAGCCTGAACACTGAAGCTTTCTTT.